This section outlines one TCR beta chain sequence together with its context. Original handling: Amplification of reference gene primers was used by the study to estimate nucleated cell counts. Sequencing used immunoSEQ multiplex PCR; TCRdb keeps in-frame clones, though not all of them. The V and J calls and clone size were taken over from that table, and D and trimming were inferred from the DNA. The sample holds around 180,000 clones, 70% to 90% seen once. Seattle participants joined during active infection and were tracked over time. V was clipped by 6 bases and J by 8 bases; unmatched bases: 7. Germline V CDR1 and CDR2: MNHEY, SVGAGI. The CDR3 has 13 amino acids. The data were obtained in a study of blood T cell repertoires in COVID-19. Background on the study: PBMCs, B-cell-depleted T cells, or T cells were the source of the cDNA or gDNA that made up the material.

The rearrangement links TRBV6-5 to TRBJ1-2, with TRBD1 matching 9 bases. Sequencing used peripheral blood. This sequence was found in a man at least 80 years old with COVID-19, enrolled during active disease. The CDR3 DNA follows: TGTGCCAGCAGCGAGGGACAGGGCGTAGGCTACACCTTC. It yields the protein CASSEGQGVGYTF.